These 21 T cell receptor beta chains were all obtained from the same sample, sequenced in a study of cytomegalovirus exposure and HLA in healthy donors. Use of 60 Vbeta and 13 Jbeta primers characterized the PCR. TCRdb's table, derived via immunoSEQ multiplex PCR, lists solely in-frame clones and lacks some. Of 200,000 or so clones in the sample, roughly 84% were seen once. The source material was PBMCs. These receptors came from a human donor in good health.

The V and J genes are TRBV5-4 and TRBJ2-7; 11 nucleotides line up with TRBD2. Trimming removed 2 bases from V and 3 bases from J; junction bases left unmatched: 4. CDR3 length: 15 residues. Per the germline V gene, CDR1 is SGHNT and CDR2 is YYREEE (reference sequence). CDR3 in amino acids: CASSFSGRANYEQYF. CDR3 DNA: TGTGCCAGCAGCTTTAGCGGGAGGGCCAACTACGAGCAGTACTTC.

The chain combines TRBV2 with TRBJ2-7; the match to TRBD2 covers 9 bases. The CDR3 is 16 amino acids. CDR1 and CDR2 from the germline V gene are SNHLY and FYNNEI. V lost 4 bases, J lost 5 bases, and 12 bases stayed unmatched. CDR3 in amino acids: CASSGSPGTSPHEQYF. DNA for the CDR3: TGTGCCAGCAGTGGATCCCCCGGGACTAGCCCCCACGAGCAGTACTTC.

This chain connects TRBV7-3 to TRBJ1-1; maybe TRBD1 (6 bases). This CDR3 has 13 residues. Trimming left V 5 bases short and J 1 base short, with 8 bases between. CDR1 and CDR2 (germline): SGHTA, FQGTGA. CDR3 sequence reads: CASSETGNTEAFF. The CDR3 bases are TGTGCCAGCAGCGAGACAGGGAACACTGAAGCTTTCTTT.

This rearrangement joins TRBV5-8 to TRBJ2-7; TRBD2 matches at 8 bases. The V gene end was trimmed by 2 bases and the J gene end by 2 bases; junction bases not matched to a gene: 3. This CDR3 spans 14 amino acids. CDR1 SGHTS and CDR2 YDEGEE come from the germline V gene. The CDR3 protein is CASSLEREPYEQYF. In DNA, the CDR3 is TGTGCCAGCAGCTTAGAGCGGGAGCCCTACGAGCAGTACTTC.

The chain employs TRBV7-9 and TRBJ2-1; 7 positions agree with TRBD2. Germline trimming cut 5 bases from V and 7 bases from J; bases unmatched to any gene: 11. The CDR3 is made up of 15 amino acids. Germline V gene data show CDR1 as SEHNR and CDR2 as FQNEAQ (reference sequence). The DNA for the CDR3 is TGTGCCAGCAGCCTAACGGGACTACGGGGTAATGAGCAGTTCTTC. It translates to CASSLTGLRGNEQFF.

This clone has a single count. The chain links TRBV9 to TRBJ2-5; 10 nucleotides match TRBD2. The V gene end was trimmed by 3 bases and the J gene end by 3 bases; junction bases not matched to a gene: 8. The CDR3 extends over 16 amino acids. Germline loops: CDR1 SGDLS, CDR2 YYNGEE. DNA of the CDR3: TGTGCCAGCAGCGCCGAAAGGACTAGCGGCAAAGAGACCCAGTACTTC. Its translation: CASSAERTSGKETQYF.

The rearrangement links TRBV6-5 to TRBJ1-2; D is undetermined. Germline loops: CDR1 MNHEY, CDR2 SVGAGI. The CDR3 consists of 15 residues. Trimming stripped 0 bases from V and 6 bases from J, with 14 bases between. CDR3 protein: CASSYSSRRLHGYTF. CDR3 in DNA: TGTGCCAGCAGTTACTCGAGCAGGAGGCTCCATGGCTACACCTTC.

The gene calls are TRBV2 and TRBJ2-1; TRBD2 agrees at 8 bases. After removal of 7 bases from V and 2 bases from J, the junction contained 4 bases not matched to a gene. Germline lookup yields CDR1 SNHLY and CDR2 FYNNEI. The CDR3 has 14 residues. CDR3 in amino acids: CASTRLATYNEQFF. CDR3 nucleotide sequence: TGTGCCAGCACCAGACTAGCGACCTACAATGAGCAGTTCTTC. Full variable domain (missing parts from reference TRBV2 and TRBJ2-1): EPEVTQTPSHQVTQMGQEVILRCVPISNHLYFYWYRQILGQKVEFLVSFYNNEISEKSEIFDDQFSVERPDGSNFTLKIRSTKLEDSAMYFCASTRLATYNEQFFGPGTRLTVL.

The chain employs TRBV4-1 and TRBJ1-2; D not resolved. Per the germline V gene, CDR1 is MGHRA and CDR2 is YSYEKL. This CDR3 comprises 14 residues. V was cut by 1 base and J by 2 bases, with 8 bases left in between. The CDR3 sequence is CASSQVPTNYGYTF. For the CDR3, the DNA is TGCGCCAGCAGCCAAGTGCCCACAAACTATGGCTACACCTTC.

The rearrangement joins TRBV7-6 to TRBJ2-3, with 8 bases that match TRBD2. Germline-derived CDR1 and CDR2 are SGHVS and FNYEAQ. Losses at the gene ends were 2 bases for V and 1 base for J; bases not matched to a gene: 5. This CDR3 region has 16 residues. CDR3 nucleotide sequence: TGTGCCAGCAGCTTATTGGGGCGGGAGGGCACAGATACGCAGTATTTT. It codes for CASSLLGREGTDTQYF.

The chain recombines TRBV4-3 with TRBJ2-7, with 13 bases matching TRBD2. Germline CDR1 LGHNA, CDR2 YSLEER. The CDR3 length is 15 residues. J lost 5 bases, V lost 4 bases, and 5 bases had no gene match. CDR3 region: CASSRQLAGGDEQYF. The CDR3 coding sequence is TGCGCCAGCAGCCGACAACTAGCGGGAGGGGACGAGCAGTACTTC.

CDR3 sequence reads: CASSPRENQPQHF. CDR3 DNA sequence: TGTGCCAGCAGTCCCCGGGAGAATCAGCCCCAGCATTTT. The chain joins TRBV27 to TRBJ1-5; D not resolved. CDR3 length: 13 residues. The V end lost 5 bases, the J end lost 4 bases, and 9 bases lay between the germline ends. The germline gives CDR1 MNHEY, CDR2 SMNVEV (reference sequence).

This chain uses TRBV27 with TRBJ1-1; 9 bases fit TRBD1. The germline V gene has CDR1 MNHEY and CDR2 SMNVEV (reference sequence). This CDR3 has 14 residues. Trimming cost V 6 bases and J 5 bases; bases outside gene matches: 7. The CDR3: CASRITGGVTEAFF. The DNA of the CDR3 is TGTGCCAGCAGGATAACAGGGGGCGTTACTGAAGCTTTCTTT.

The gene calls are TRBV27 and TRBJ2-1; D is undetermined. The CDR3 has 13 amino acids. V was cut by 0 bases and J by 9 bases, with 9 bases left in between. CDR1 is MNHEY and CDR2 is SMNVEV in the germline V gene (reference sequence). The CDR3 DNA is TGTGCCAGCAGTTTATCGGGCTACGGTGAGCAGTTCTTC. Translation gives CASSLSGYGEQFF.

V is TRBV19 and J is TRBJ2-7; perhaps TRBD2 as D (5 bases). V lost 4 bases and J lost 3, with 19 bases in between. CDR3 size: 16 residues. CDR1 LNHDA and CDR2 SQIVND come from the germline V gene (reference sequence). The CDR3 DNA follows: TGTGCCAGTAGTACCGGACGGCTAAGTCGGGGCTACGAGCAGTACTTC. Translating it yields CASSTGRLSRGYEQYF.

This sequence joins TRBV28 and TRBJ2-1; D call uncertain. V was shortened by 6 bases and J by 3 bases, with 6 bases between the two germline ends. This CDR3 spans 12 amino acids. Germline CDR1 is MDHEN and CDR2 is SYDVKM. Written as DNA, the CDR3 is TGTGCCAGCAGGGCAAACTACAATGAGCAGTTCTTC. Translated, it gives CASRANYNEQFF.

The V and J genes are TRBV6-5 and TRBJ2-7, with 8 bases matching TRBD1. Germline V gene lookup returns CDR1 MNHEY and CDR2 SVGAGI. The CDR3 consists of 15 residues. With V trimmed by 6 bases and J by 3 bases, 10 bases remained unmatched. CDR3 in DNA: TGTGCCAGCAGGGGCGACAGGGGTTTAAACTACGAGCAGTACTTC. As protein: CASRGDRGLNYEQYF.

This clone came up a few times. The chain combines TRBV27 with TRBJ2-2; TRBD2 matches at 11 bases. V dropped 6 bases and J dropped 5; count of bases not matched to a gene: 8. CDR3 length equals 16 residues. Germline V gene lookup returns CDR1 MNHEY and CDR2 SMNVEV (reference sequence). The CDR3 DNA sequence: TGTGCCAGCAGAATAGCGGGAGGGCCATTAACCGGGGAGCTGTTTTTT. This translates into CASRIAGGPLTGELFF.

The CDR3 spells CASSSTGGYGYTF. The CDR3 DNA is TGTGCCAGCAGCTCGACGGGTGGCTATGGCTACACCTTC. The chain combines TRBV13 with TRBJ1-2; no clear D gene. Trimming left V 4 bases short and J 4 bases short, with 10 bases between. CDR1 and CDR2 (germline): PRHDT, FYEKMQ (reference sequence). The CDR3 is made up of 13 amino acids.

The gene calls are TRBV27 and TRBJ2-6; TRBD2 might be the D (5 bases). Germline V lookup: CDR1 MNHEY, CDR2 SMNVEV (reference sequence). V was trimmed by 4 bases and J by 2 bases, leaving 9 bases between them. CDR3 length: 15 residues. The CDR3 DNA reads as TGTGCCAGCAGTTCCCGAGCGGCTGGGGCCAACGTCCTGACTTTC. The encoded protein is CASSSRAAGANVLTF.

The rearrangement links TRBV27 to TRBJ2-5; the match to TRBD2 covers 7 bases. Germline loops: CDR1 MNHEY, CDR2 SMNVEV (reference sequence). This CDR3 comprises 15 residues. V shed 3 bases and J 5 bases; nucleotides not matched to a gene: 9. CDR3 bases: TGTGCCAGCAGTTTGGGAGGGCCCCGGGGGGAGACCCAGTACTTC. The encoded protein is CASSLGGPRGETQYF.